The 25 T cell receptor beta chains reported below all come from one sample, sequenced in a study of CD8 T cells in ankylosing spondylitis. No antigen is known for these receptors. TCRdb recomputed calls from the 5' RACE reads with MiXCR, one row per CDR3 protein. This sample has approximately 550,000 distinct CDR3 sequences; 12% occur once, and the top ten carry almost 7%. General study findings and limits: There was a TCR beta motif, made of eight highly homologous variants, that appeared characteristic of ankylosing spondylitis blood.

Sequencing was carried out using blood, either unsorted or a sorted T cell fraction (not recorded which). These receptor sequences come from a male donor with ankylosing spondylitis.

This clonotype was seen only a few times. This sequence joins TRBV20-1 and TRBJ2-7; D unclear. Germline CDR1 and CDR2: DFQATT and SNEGSKA (reference sequence). The length of the CDR3 is 14 residues. Trimming left V 5 bases short and J 5 bases short, with 19 bases between. CDR3 region: CSALQTLGIDEQYF. The CDR3 DNA is TGCAGTGCTCTCCAGACGTTGGGAATCGACGAGCAGTACTTC.

In its sample, this clonotype was seen many times. This chain connects TRBV5-1 to TRBJ2-2; TRBD2 might be the D (5 bases). This CDR3 is 12 amino acids long. Trimming left V 4 bases short and J 7 bases short, with 8 bases between. From germline, CDR1 is SGHRS and CDR2 YFSETQ. The chain's CDR3 is CASSELDGELFF. The CDR3 bases are TGCGCCAGCAGCGAACTAGACGGGGAGCTGTTTTTT.

This rearrangement joins TRBV12-3 or TRBV12-4 to TRBJ2-4; D is perhaps TRBD2 (5 bases). The ends were cut back, 4 bases at V and 8 bases at J, with 24 bases in the middle. CDR3 length: 17 amino acids. The CDR3 is CASSSLPDSPAKDIQYF. The DNA of the CDR3 is TGTGCCAGCAGTTCCCTCCCGGACTCCCCCGCTAAGGACATTCAGTACTTC.

The rearrangement links TRBV14 to TRBJ1-1; no clear D gene. CDR1 SGHDN and CDR2 FVKESK come from the germline V gene. V gave up 5 bases and J gave up 3 bases, with 10 bases separating them. The CDR3 spans 13 residues. CDR3 bases: TGTGCCAGCAGCGGTGGGCTTGACACTGAAGCTTTCTTT. Its protein product is CASSGGLDTEAFF.

V gene TRBV5-4 combines with J gene TRBJ2-7; TRBD1 aligns across 10 bases. This CDR3 is built from 14 residues. Germline V gene sequence: CDR1 SGHNT, CDR2 YYREEE (reference sequence). J lost 6 bases, V lost 3 bases, and 6 bases had no gene match. CDR3 nucleotides: TGTGCCAGCAGCTCGGGACAGGGGTTAGTCGAGCAGTACGTC. Translation gives CASSSGQGLVEQYV.

This sequence joins TRBV12-3 or TRBV12-4 and TRBJ2-3; a possible D gene is TRBD1 (5 bases). The germline V and J ends were trimmed by 0 bases and 5 bases, with 15 bases remaining between them. The CDR3 is 16 residues long. The CDR3 DNA sequence: TGTGCCAGCAGTTTAGCGGCCCTAGGGGTCAGAGATACGCAGTATTTT. Translating gives CASSLAALGVRDTQYF.

This clonotype was counted a few times. The rearrangement links TRBV29-1 to TRBJ2-5; 14 bases agree with TRBD2. Trimming cost V 6 bases and J 4 bases; bases outside gene matches: 7. The CDR3 covers 15 residues. Germline V lookup: CDR1 SQVTM, CDR2 ANQGSEA. CDR3 DNA: TGCAGCGTGGGGGGACTAGCGGGAGTGGGAGAGACCCAGTACTTC. This gives the protein CSVGGLAGVGETQYF.

The rearrangement uses TRBV12-3 or TRBV12-4 and TRBJ1-5; TRBD1 aligns across 9 bases. The CDR3 sequence is 17 residues long. V was clipped by 2 bases and J by 0 bases; unmatched bases: 5. The CDR3 here is CASSLRRTGVSNQPQHF. In DNA form, the CDR3 reads TGTGCCAGCAGTTTAAGACGGACAGGGGTTAGCAATCAGCCCCAGCATTTT.

The chain joins TRBV7-2 to TRBJ2-1, with TRBD2 as a possible D gene (6 bases). Germline V gene data show CDR1 as SGHTA and CDR2 as FQGNSA. The CDR3 runs to 16 residues. The germline V and J ends were trimmed by 5 bases and 0 bases, with 14 bases remaining between them. The CDR3 here is CASSAISGSSYNEQFF. CDR3 nucleotide sequence: TGTGCCAGCAGCGCGATTAGCGGTAGCTCCTACAATGAGCAGTTCTTC.

Many counts were recorded for this clonotype. The V and J genes are TRBV7-2 and TRBJ2-5; 8 bases line up with TRBD2. Looked up from germline, CDR1 is SGHTA and CDR2 is FQGNSA. The CDR3 totals 14 residues. After removal of 6 bases from V and 4 bases from J, the junction contained 7 bases not matched to a gene. CDR3 DNA: TGTGCCAGCAGTCCTACTAGCGGCTCAGAGACCCAGTACTTC. This gives the protein CASSPTSGSETQYF.

This clonotype came up many times. This chain joins TRBV11-2 and TRBJ2-3; no reliable D call. The CDR3 covers 16 residues. Trimming pared 5 bases from V and 1 base from J, leaving 16 bases between. Germline V CDR1 and CDR2: SGHAT, FQNNGV. The CDR3 loop is CASSLVFRARTDTQYF. CDR3 coding DNA: TGTGCCAGCAGCCTGGTATTTAGGGCCCGCACAGATACGCAGTATTTT.

This clonotype was detected only a few times. J is TRBJ2-5 and V is TRBV5-1, with D possibly TRBD1 on 5 matching bases. The length of the CDR3 is 17 residues. The V end lost 3 bases, the J end lost 5 bases, and 23 bases lay between the germline ends. The germline gives CDR1 SGHRS, CDR2 YFSETQ. The CDR3 nucleotides read TGCGCCAGCAGCTCCCACCCGGCCAGGGAAATTGGGGAGACCCAGTACTTC. Amino acid sequence: CASSSHPAREIGETQYF.

V is TRBV20-1 and J is TRBJ2-5; D gene ambiguous. Trimming removed 2 bases at V and 1 base at J, with 5 bases between. The germline V gene has CDR1 DFQATT and CDR2 SNEGSKA (reference sequence). This CDR3 spans 12 amino acids. CDR3 in DNA: TGCAGTGCTAGAAGAGCCCAAGAGACCCAGTACTTC. Translated: CSARRAQETQYF.

This rearrangement joins TRBV6-4 to TRBJ1-1, with D perhaps matching TRBD1 (6 bases). From germline, CDR1 is MRHNA and CDR2 SNTAGT. Trimming cost V 0 bases and J 5 bases, with 13 bases left between them. The CDR3 contains 15 residues. The CDR3 region has the DNA TGTGCCAGCAGTGACTCCTCGGGGGCAGGGACTGAAGCTTTCTTT. This translates into CASSDSSGAGTEAFF.

This clonotype was picked up a small number of times. The chain employs TRBV27 and TRBJ2-5; D might be TRBD2 (5 bases). Trimming removed 2 bases from V and 4 bases from J, with 8 bases in between. Germline V CDR1 and CDR2: MNHEY, SMNVEV (reference sequence). The CDR3 has 13 residues. CDR3 residues: CASSLREGETQYF. The DNA of the CDR3 is TGTGCCAGCAGTTTACGGGAAGGAGAGACCCAGTACTTC.

The genes are TRBV5-1 and TRBJ1-2; tentatively, D is TRBD1 (6 bases). The CDR3 sequence is 14 residues long. The V and J ends lost 5 bases and 2 bases respectively, with 13 bases between them. Germline assignment: CDR1 SGHRS and CDR2 YFSETQ. The CDR3: CASRITGSNYGYTF. CDR3 nucleotides: TGCGCCAGCAGAATAACAGGGTCAAACTATGGCTACACCTTC.

The rearrangement links TRBV27 to TRBJ1-2, with D maybe TRBD1 (6 bases). This CDR3 contains 15 residues. Trimming removed 6 bases at V and 4 bases at J, with 18 bases between. CDR1 is MNHEY, CDR2 SMNVEV, per germline (reference sequence). CDR3 protein: CASRPQGTLGYGYTF. CDR3 nucleotides: TGTGCCAGCAGGCCACAGGGAACCTTAGGCTATGGCTACACCTTC.

This clonotype has ten or more counts. This chain connects TRBV5-1 to TRBJ1-4, with D unclear. Germline loops: CDR1 SGHRS, CDR2 YFSETQ. Between the trimmed V and J ends, which lost 0 bases and 7 bases, there was a span of 10 bases. CDR3 length: 14 amino acids. CDR3 DNA sequence: TGCGCCAGCAGCTTGGAAGGAGAGGGTGAAAAACTGTTTTTT. Protein sequence: CASSLEGEGEKLFF.

This clonotype occurred a few times. The rearrangement joins TRBV12-3 or TRBV12-4 to TRBJ2-1; TRBD1 matches at 8 bases. The CDR3 length is 15 residues. With 1 base clipped from V and 5 bases from J, the junction kept 4 bases outside the gene matches. CDR3 sequence: CASSLEGQVDNEQFF. CDR3 DNA: TGTGCCAGCAGTTTAGAGGGACAGGTCGACAATGAGCAGTTCTTC.

The chain combines TRBV7-9 with TRBJ2-5; 10 nucleotides match TRBD1. The CDR3 extends over 15 amino acids. Germline CDR1 is SEHNR and CDR2 is FQNEAQ (reference sequence). J lost 3 bases, V lost 5 bases, and 6 bases had no gene match. The CDR3 bases are TGTGCCAGCAGCGTCGGACAGGGGGGAAAAGAGACCCAGTACTTC. The encoded protein is CASSVGQGGKETQYF.

The J gene is TRBJ2-3, the V gene TRBV20-1; 7 bases line up with TRBD2. V gave up 3 bases and J gave up 0 bases; unmatched junction bases: 3. Looked up from germline, CDR1 is DFQATT and CDR2 is SNEGSKA (reference sequence). This CDR3 is built from 14 residues. CDR3 in amino acids: CSARPGRSTDTQYF. The CDR3 DNA reads as TGCAGTGCTAGGCCCGGGAGGAGCACAGATACGCAGTATTTT.

The gene calls are TRBV13 and TRBJ2-6; D is ambiguous. CDR3 length equals 11 residues. Germline V gives CDR1 PRHDT, CDR2 FYEKMQ (reference sequence). Trimming pared 1 base from V and 8 bases from J, leaving 0 bases between. The CDR3 DNA follows: TGTGCCAGCAGCTTAGCCAACGTCCTGACTTTC. Amino acid sequence: CASSLANVLTF.

The V and J genes are TRBV9 and TRBJ1-2, with a weak D call TRBD1 (6 bases). V lost 0 bases and J 4 bases, leaving 13 bases between the germline ends. The CDR3 is 15 amino acids. CDR1 is SGDLS, CDR2 YYNGEE, per germline. CDR3 in amino acids: CASSVDRTAFYGYTF. CDR3 bases: TGTGCCAGCAGCGTAGATAGGACAGCCTTCTATGGCTACACCTTC.

This chain connects TRBV5-1 to TRBJ1-1, with a tentative D call TRBD1 (5 bases). Trimming stripped 5 bases from V and 3 bases from J, with 20 bases between. The germline V gene has CDR1 SGHRS and CDR2 YFSETQ. CDR3 size: 16 residues. CDR3 region: CASSPGAGNRDTEAFF. Here the CDR3 DNA reads TGCGCCAGCAGTCCCGGGGCAGGGAATCGGGACACTGAAGCTTTCTTT.

The chain couples TRBV4-2 to TRBJ2-7; TRBD2 aligns across 10 bases. Germline V gene sequence: CDR1 LGHNA, CDR2 YNFKEQ. With V trimmed by 0 bases and J by 4 bases, 3 bases remained unmatched. This CDR3 spans 15 amino acids. The CDR3 region is CASSQETSGIYEQYF. CDR3 DNA sequence: TGTGCCAGCAGCCAAGAAACTAGCGGGATATACGAGCAGTACTTC.